Below are 5 T cell receptor beta chains sequenced from a single sample in a study of blood T cell repertoires in COVID-19. Generated by immunoSEQ multiplex PCR, the TCRdb table keeps only in-frame clones and is missing some. The table has 73,000 or so clones, roughly 90% seen once. The sequenced sample consisted of peripheral blood. All receptors derive from a man aged 30 to 45 with acute or convalescent COVID-19.

This sequence joins TRBV29-1 and TRBJ2-1; 10 nucleotides match TRBD2. The V segment lost 6 bases and the J segment 4 bases; nucleotides outside the gene matches: 6. The CDR3 contains 14 residues. Germline loops: CDR1 SQVTM, CDR2 ANQGSEA. The CDR3: CSVLTSGSYNEQFF. CDR3 in DNA: TGCAGCGTCTTGACTAGCGGGTCGTACAATGAGCAGTTCTTC.

This clone occurred once. V usage is TRBV29-1 and J usage is TRBJ1-2; 7 bases are shared with TRBD1. CDR3 length equals 14 residues. Trimming removed 7 bases from V and 4 bases from J; junction bases left unmatched: 12. Germline V gene lookup returns CDR1 SQVTM and CDR2 ANQGSEA. The CDR3 sequence is CSAGQTISGYGYTF. CDR3 nucleotide sequence: TGCAGCGCGGGACAGACCATTTCTGGCTATGGCTACACCTTC.

The J gene is TRBJ2-1, the V gene TRBV19; TRBD2 agrees at 7 bases. The CDR3 covers 14 residues. Germline CDR1 reads LNHDA; CDR2 reads SQIVND (reference sequence). Unmatched junction bases numbered 6, after V lost 3 bases and J lost 7 bases. CDR3 sequence: CASSMWEGPNEQFF. DNA of the CDR3: TGTGCCAGTAGTATGTGGGAGGGCCCTAATGAGCAGTTCTTC.

The chain carries TRBV7-2 and TRBJ1-2, with no clear D. CDR3 length equals 14 residues. Trimming took off 5 bases at V and 4 bases at J, with 14 bases between the two ends. Germline lookup yields CDR1 SGHTA and CDR2 FQGNSA. For the CDR3, the DNA is TGTGCCAGCAGCGCCCTACAGCTACTCTATGGCTACACCTTC. As protein: CASSALQLLYGYTF.

J is TRBJ2-7 and V is TRBV3-1 (or the pseudogene TRBV3-2); D not certain. V lost 4 bases, J lost 5 bases, and 6 bases lay in between. The CDR3 sequence is 11 residues long. Germline V gene data show CDR1 as LGHDT and CDR2 as YNNKEL (reference sequence). CDR3 DNA: TGTGCCAGCAGCCCCGAGAACGAGCAGTACTTC. Amino acids: CASSPENEQYF.